This TCR beta chain was obtained from a study of blood T cell repertoires in COVID-19. Background on the study: Sources were T cells, B-cell-depleted T cells, or PBMCs; the material itself was cDNA or gDNA.

Authors' processing steps: For nucleated cells, counts were estimated from reference gene primer amplification. This table comes from immunoSEQ multiplex PCR, and its TCRdb copy is limited to in-frame clones, with some not included. V, J and clone size are taken as reported in that table, and D and trimming were inferred from the DNA itself. In the table there are 100,000 or so clones, roughly 83% of which are singletons. This CDR3 spans 17 amino acids. Deletions cut 1 base from V and 4 bases from J, with 16 bases between. CDR1 and CDR2 from the germline V gene are SGHTA and FQGTGA. This clonotype was sampled from a human donor in a cohort sampled during active COVID-19. The chain couples TRBV7-3 to TRBJ2-2; a weak D match, TRBD2 (6 bases). Source material: peripheral blood. The CDR3 DNA sequence: TGTGCCAGCAGCTTAAATTTGGTAGATAGCGGCACCGGGGAGCTGTTTTTT. Its translation: CASSLNLVDSGTGELFF.